The rows below give T cell receptor beta chains drawn from one sample of a study of brain T cells in children with intractable seizures. The repertoire was sequenced with immunoSEQ multiplex PCR; TCRdb's copy has only in-frame clones and lacks some. This sample carries 62,000 or so clones, about 96% of them seen once, and the ten largest clones take more than 0.3%. Sequenced here: peripheral blood, sampled at surgery. These receptors all stem from a boy in the first two years of life with focal cortical dysplasia and intractable seizures. CDR3s leave out the opening cysteine and the closing phenylalanine or tryptophan. Size is stated for part of the rows, as once, few or many counts, or as a class when the clone is expanded.

clone_size j_call v_call cdr3_aa
NA TRBJ1-1 TRBV30 AGDRVGAF
NA TRBJ2-1 TRBV5-1 ASSLTGLDHEQF
NA TRBJ2-3 TRBV6-5 ASSYELSTDTQY
NA TRBJ2-5 TRBV19 ASSYGRQEETQY
NA TRBJ1-4 TRBV3-1/TRBV3-2 ASSKKQGANEKLF
NA TRBJ2-3 TRBV25-1 ASSELPGIDTQY
NA TRBJ2-3 TRBV5-6 ASSSTSGGATDTQY
NA TRBJ2-5 TRBV27 ASSGGGQGTTWRETQY
NA TRBJ2-7 TRBV7-2 ASSLGDYRAYEQY
NA TRBJ2-1 TRBV5-1 ASSSSREQF
once TRBJ2-3 TRBV18 ASSTLDTADTQY
NA TRBJ1-5 TRBV7-2 ASSLNPGQGNQPQH
NA TRBJ2-3 TRBV5-4 ASSLGRGSSTDTQY
NA TRBJ2-2 TRBV6-4 ASSDRTGWYTGELF
NA TRBJ2-3 TRBV4-2 ASSHGAVDTQY
once TRBJ2-3 TRBV6-5 ASRHWLTTDTQY
NA TRBJ1-2 TRBV5-1 ASSLPPPNYGYT
NA TRBJ2-2 TRBV9 ASSMTGNTGELF
NA TRBJ2-7 TRBV5-3 ARILDGQGARYEQY
NA TRBJ2-7 TRBV24-1 ATSDSAGLLTPYEQY
NA TRBJ2-3 TRBV18 ASAYYSGGSTDTQY
NA TRBJ2-2 TRBV23-1 ASNLRELF
NA TRBJ2-3 TRBV7-2 ASSTGLAGGTDTQY
NA TRBJ1-3 TRBV4-3 ASSQDQETSSGNTIY
NA TRBJ1-1 TRBV7-2 ASSSLDRGQMNTEAF
NA TRBJ2-3 TRBV27 ASIRRGGYPTDTQY
NA TRBJ2-6 TRBV6-1 ASREWTGAFGANVLT
NA TRBJ1-2 TRBV12-3/TRBV12-4 ASSLGTGVRDT
NA TRBJ2-3 TRBV28 ASSFGTRVEGADTQY
NA TRBJ1-1 TRBV3-1/TRBV3-2 ASSQADRGTEAF
NA TRBJ1-1 TRBV3-1/TRBV3-2 ASSHRTGAF
NA TRBJ2-2 TRBV3-1/TRBV3-2 ASSQEKGELF
NA TRBJ1-2 TRBV10-3 AISEAQGGYGYT
NA TRBJ2-1 TRBV27 ASSLSLGLAANNEQF
NA TRBJ2-7 TRBV9 ASSPGGTGGYEQY
NA TRBJ2-5 TRBV7-9 ASRPKDRVEETQY
NA TRBJ2-1 TRBV19 ASSIRLSDNEQF
NA TRBJ1-4 TRBV7-9 ASSLTAATNEKLF
NA TRBJ2-2 TRBV11-3 ASSLGSTAGELF
NA TRBJ1-6 TRBV5-4 ASSYGTGGPYNSPLH
NA TRBJ2-2 TRBV2 ASREREGATGELF
NA TRBJ1-4 TRBV7-2 ASSFGGYEKLF
NA TRBJ2-5 TRBV4-3 ASSQGNMEETQY